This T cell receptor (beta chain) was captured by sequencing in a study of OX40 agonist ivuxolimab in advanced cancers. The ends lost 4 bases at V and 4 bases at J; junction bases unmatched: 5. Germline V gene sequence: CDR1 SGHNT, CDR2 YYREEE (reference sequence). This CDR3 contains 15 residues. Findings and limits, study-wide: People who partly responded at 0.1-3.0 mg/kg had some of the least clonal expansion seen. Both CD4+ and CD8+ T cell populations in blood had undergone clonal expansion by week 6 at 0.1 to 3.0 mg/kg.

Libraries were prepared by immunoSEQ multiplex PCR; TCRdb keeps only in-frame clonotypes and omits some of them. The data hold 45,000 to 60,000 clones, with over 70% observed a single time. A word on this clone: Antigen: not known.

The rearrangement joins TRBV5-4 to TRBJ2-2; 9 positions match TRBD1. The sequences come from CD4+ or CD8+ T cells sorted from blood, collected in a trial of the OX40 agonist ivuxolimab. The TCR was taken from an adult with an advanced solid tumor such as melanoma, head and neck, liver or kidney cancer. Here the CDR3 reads CASSPGQGITGELFF. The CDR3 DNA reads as TGTGCCAGCAGCCCGGGACAGGGAATCACCGGGGAGCTGTTTTTT.